The 10 T cell receptor beta chains presented below share a single source sample, sequenced in a study of T-cell reconstitution after alpha-beta-depleted transplantation in children. Preparation of the TCRbeta library used unique molecular identifiers. MiXCR was run by TCRdb on the PCR reads, yielding one entry per CDR3 protein. The profile shows a few hundred thousand distinct CDR3 sequences, 11% of them singletons. The sample was PBMCs from the stem cell graft donor, taken from the stem cell graft. The receptors originated from a human donor who donated a stem cell graft to a child with acute myeloid leukemia.

This clonotype showed up just a few times. The chain recombines TRBV20-1 with TRBJ2-3; a possible D gene is TRBD1 (6 bases). The CDR3 sequence is 15 residues long. CDR1 and CDR2 (germline): DFQATT, SNEGSKA (reference sequence). The V end was cut by 3 bases, the J end by 5 bases, with 18 bases between. The CDR3 nucleotides are TGCAGTGCTAGTCAGCAGGGACAAAAAGGAGATACGCAGTATTTT. Residues: CSASQQGQKGDTQYF.

V is TRBV7-9 and J is TRBJ1-1; D remains ambiguous. The CDR3 runs to 15 residues. The germline CDR1 and CDR2 sequences are SEHNR and FQNEAQ (reference sequence). Trimming removed 4 bases from V and 4 bases from J, with 16 bases in between. The CDR3 DNA is TGTGCCAGCAGCTCATCTCAAACCGCGGGCACTGAAGCTTTCTTT. Its translation: CASSSSQTAGTEAFF.

The chain combines TRBV12-3 or TRBV12-4 with TRBJ2-1; the match to TRBD2 covers 9 bases. The length of the CDR3 is 17 residues. V was clipped by 6 bases and J by 4 bases; unmatched bases: 13. CDR3 in DNA: TGTGCCAGCAGCCCGATGCCCGCGGGAGGGAAATACAATGAGCAGTTCTTC. This encodes CASSPMPAGGKYNEQFF.

Only a few counts were recorded for this clonotype. The chain couples TRBV20-1 to TRBJ1-5, with TRBD1 identical over 8 bases. Germline lookup yields CDR1 DFQATT and CDR2 SNEGSKA (reference sequence). V shed 5 bases and J 3 bases; nucleotides not matched to a gene: 3. The length of the CDR3 is 13 residues. CDR3 DNA sequence: TGCAGTGCTGACAGGGGTTCCAATCAGCCCCAGCATTTT. It specifies CSADRGSNQPQHF.

This clonotype was detected many times. The CDR3 nucleotides read TGCAGTGCTAGAAGTTTCGCGGCAGACCGGTTCTATGGCTACACCTTC. Translating gives CSARSFAADRFYGYTF. V gene TRBV20-1 combines with J gene TRBJ1-2; D gene ambiguous. CDR1 DFQATT and CDR2 SNEGSKA come from the germline V gene (reference sequence). The CDR3 contains 16 residues. V was clipped by 2 bases and J by 4 bases, with 20 bases between them.

This clonotype was observed a few times. The V call is TRBV6-1, the J call TRBJ1-1; D might be TRBD1 (6 bases). This CDR3 has 14 amino acids. Germline-derived CDR1 and CDR2 are MNHNS and SASEGT. Deletions cut 2 bases from V and 9 bases from J, with 16 bases between. The CDR3 here is CASSEQDSLNKAFF. The CDR3 nucleotides read TGTGCCAGCAGTGAACAGGACAGCCTCAATAAAGCTTTCTTT.

The chain combines TRBV21-1 with TRBJ2-3; the DNA was not used to check the table's D call, TRBD1. TRBV21-1 represents a pseudogene. CDR3 length: 17 residues. CDR3 DNA: TGTGCCAGCAGCAAAGGGGAGACAGGCCCTGGGGTGGATACGCAGTATTTT. Encoded protein: CASSKGETGPGVDTQYF.

This clonotype has more than one count but fewer than ten. This chain uses TRBV5-1 with TRBJ1-2, with unresolved D. Deletions cut 0 bases from V and 0 bases from J, with 9 bases between. Germline-derived CDR1 and CDR2 are SGHRS and YFSETQ. CDR3 length equals 15 residues. The CDR3: CASSLEGWTNYGYTF. CDR3 in DNA: TGCGCCAGCAGCTTGGAAGGTTGGACTAACTATGGCTACACCTTC.

At least ten counts were recorded for this clonotype. The chain has TRBV12-3 or TRBV12-4 and TRBJ1-1; D unresolved. The CDR3 is made up of 13 amino acids. Trimming left V 4 bases short and J 6 bases short, with 12 bases between. DNA of the CDR3: TGTGCCAGCAGTTCCCTCCTGACCGCTGAAGCTTTCTTT. As protein: CASSSLLTAEAFF.

The chain recombines TRBV7-8 with TRBJ2-1, with D unclear. The CDR3 extends over 11 amino acids. V was clipped by 5 bases and J by 12 bases, with 11 bases between them. The V gene's germline CDR1 is SGHVS and CDR2 FQNEAQ. The CDR3 region is CASSDETGQFF. CDR3 nucleotides: TGTGCCAGCAGCGACGAAACCGGGCAGTTCTTC. The full variable domain, its missing parts supplied by reference TRBV7-8 and TRBJ2-1, is GAGVSQSPRYKVAKRGQDVALRCDPISGHVSLFWYQQALGQGPEFLTYFQNEAQLDKSGLPSDRFFAERPEGSVSTLKIQRTQQEDSAVYLCASSDETGQFFGPGTRLTVL.